This entry concerns a single T cell receptor (beta chain). Its antigen remains unknown. A junction end diverges from the germline sequence, so it may reflect a read error. The sample is drawn from a study of blood T cells in healthy people across ages. Sample-barcoded 5' priming and a J-beta primer mix drove a second PCR of roughly 6 to 12 cycles. TCRdb ran MiXCR on the 5' RACE reads and lists one entry per CDR3 protein. The sample holds approximately 830,000 distinct CDR3 sequences, less than 80% seen once. General study findings and limits: The long-lived group displayed more naive CD4+ cells, plus higher diversity, than the aged donors did. Observed TCR beta diversity showed a strong correlation with the percentage of naive T cells as measured by flow cytometry.

Peripheral blood, about 9.3 milliliters per donor, was collected. No fewer than 5.5 micrograms of total RNA were isolated from every sample. This CDR3 contains 15 residues. Germline-derived CDR1 and CDR2 are MNHEY and SMNVEV (reference sequence). This receptor was obtained from a man aged 25 to 40 in good health. Sequenced sample: blood. The chain joins TRBV27 to TRBJ1-2, with 7 bases aligning to TRBD1. CDR3 in DNA: TGTGCCGGCAGTACACAATGGGACAGCTATCGTGGCTACACCTTC. Protein sequence: CAGSTQWDSYRGYTF.